This T cell receptor (beta chain) was obtained from a study of shared clonotypes between healthy human individuals. CDR3 length equals 12 residues. V lost 7 bases and J 8 bases, leaving 14 bases between the germline ends. Germline CDR1 is SNHLY and CDR2 is FYNNEI. Profiling relied on immunoSEQ multiplex PCR, and the TCRdb table lists in-frame clones only, not all of them. The data show about 990,000 clones, around three quarters seen once. The receptor was isolated from a man in his late teens or twenties in good health. Some clones in this sample may be carry-over from other donors' samples. The sequenced sample was memory CD4+ T cells from PBMCs. Subset of the sample: CD45RA-negative fraction. The chain combines TRBV2 with TRBJ1-2; D gene unclear. Written as DNA, the CDR3 is TGTGCCAGCACACCCGGACCGCAAGGCTACACCTTC. Protein sequence: CASTPGPQGYTF.